These 16 T cell receptor beta chains share one sample of origin, sequenced in a study of regulatory T cells in long-lasting Graves disease. In building TCR beta libraries, iRepertoire HTBI primers were used together with Arm-PCR of CDR3 regions. One entry per CDR3 protein, called by TCRdb with MiXCR from the multiplex PCR reads. The sample yields 300,000 to 400,000 distinct CDR3 sequences, 16% seen once. The sample's time point: newly diagnosed GD, antithyroid drugs for less than 3 months. Extracted PBMC RNA gave rise to the TCR library. The data were also submitted as part of a second study, on T cells in Graves' hyperthyroidism and ophthalmopathy.

The specimen comprised peripheral blood mononuclear cells (PBMCs), sampled at new diagnosis, from a patient treated with antithyroid drugs. The receptors stem from a middle-aged man with Graves disease.

This clonotype was seen ten or more times. The chain combines TRBV7-9 with TRBJ2-7; the D is unclear. This CDR3 is built from 11 residues. Germline V gene sequence: CDR1 SEHNR, CDR2 FQNEAQ (reference sequence). V was shortened by 1 base and J by 4 bases, with 2 bases between the two germline ends. CDR3 bases: TGTGCCAGCAGCTTAGAGTACGAGCAGTACTTC. Amino acids: CASSLEYEQYF.

V and J are TRBV27 and TRBJ2-1; 10 bases map to TRBD1. CDR1 is MNHEY, CDR2 SMNVEV, per germline (reference sequence). Germline trimming cut 4 bases from V and 5 bases from J; bases unmatched to any gene: 17. The CDR3 is 19 residues long. This CDR3 reads CASSSPGQGRLWGNNEQFF. CDR3 nucleotides: TGTGCCAGCAGTTCTCCGGGACAGGGGCGTCTCTGGGGAAACAATGAGCAGTTCTTC.

This chain uses TRBV20-1 with TRBJ2-3; 13 positions match TRBD2. Germline CDR1 is DFQATT and CDR2 is SNEGSKA (reference sequence). The ends lost 6 bases at V and 7 bases at J; junction bases unmatched: 7. The CDR3 consists of 14 residues. In nucleotides, the CDR3 is TGCAGTGCCCGCACTAGCGGGGGGGTTTATACGCAGTATTTT. Its translation: CSARTSGGVYTQYF.

The chain links TRBV29-1 to TRBJ1-1; no firm D call. The CDR3 consists of 14 residues. V lost 2 bases and J 2 bases, leaving 12 bases between the germline ends. Germline V gene sequence: CDR1 SQVTM, CDR2 ANQGSEA. The CDR3 nucleotides are TGCAGCGTTGAAAAGTCAGGCACCAACACTGAAGCTTTCTTT. Its protein product is CSVEKSGTNTEAFF.

The gene calls are TRBV6-5 and TRBJ2-6; D unclear. Germline CDR1 and CDR2: MNHEY and SVGAGI. The V gene lost 4 bases and the J gene lost 0 bases, with 13 bases spanning the gap. The CDR3 is 17 amino acids. CDR3 sequence reads: CASSLTLISSGANVLTF. DNA for the CDR3: TGTGCCAGCAGTTTGACACTGATTAGCTCTGGGGCCAACGTCCTGACTTTC.

The chain is built from TRBV19 and TRBJ1-5; D may be TRBD1 (5 bases). The CDR3 is 12 residues long. The V gene lost 1 base and the J gene lost 9 bases, with 7 bases spanning the gap. Germline loops: CDR1 LNHDA, CDR2 SQIVND (reference sequence). This chain's CDR3 is CASSIVQGPQHF. CDR3 sequence (DNA): TGTGCCAGTAGTATAGTTCAGGGGCCCCAGCATTTT.

A note on this clonotype: A far larger clone is off by one base, so a read error is likely. The V call is TRBV7-3, the J call TRBJ2-3, with a possible D match to TRBD2 (6 bases). V lost 2 bases, J lost 3 bases, and 12 bases lay in between. This CDR3 comprises 15 residues. Germline loops: CDR1 SGHTA, CDR2 FQGTGA. CDR3 nucleotide sequence: TGTGCCAGCAGCTTAGGGGCAGGGAGGACAGATACGCAGTATTTT. It yields the protein CASSLGAGRTDTQYF.

This clonotype showed up many times. The chain joins TRBV18 to TRBJ1-5; D may be TRBD1 (5 bases). V was cut by 3 bases and J by 4 bases, with 16 bases left in between. CDR3 length: 16 amino acids. CDR1 and CDR2 from the germline V gene are KGHSH and LQKENI. CDR3 region: CASSPPGTPGNQPQHF. CDR3 nucleotide sequence: TGTGCCAGCTCACCCCCCGGGACGCCGGGAAATCAGCCCCAGCATTTT.

This clonotype was counted ten times or more. V usage is TRBV3-1 and J usage is TRBJ2-1; 12 nucleotides match TRBD2. Germline CDR1 LGHDT, CDR2 YNNKEL (reference sequence). CDR3 length: 21 residues. V lost 3 bases to trimming and J lost 8 bases; unmatched junction nucleotides: 23. The CDR3 sequence: CASSHTTGASGGASGLDEQFF. The CDR3, as DNA: TGTGCCAGCAGCCACACAACCGGGGCTAGCGGGGGGGCTTCGGGGCTGGATGAGCAGTTCTTC.

The CDR3 coding sequence is TGTGCCAGCAGCCAAGACAGGGCGAGGGCCTACGAGCAGTACTTC. Its translation is CASSQDRARAYEQYF. This chain uses TRBV3-1 with TRBJ2-7, with D perhaps matching TRBD1 or TRBD2 (5 bases each). Trimming took 0 bases from V and 2 from J, leaving 11 bases between them. Germline-derived CDR1 and CDR2 are LGHDT and YNNKEL (reference sequence). The CDR3 consists of 15 residues.

V usage is TRBV3-1 and J usage is TRBJ2-7; 7 nucleotides line up with TRBD2. The CDR3 runs 15 residues. The germline V gene has CDR1 LGHDT and CDR2 YNNKEL (reference sequence). V shed 3 bases, J shed 0 bases, and the junction held 5 bases outside the gene matches. The CDR3 region has the DNA TGTGCCAGCAGCCATGGGAGCGGGGCCTCCTACGAGCAGTACTTC. Amino acids: CASSHGSGASYEQYF.

This clonotype was counted at least ten times. This chain joins TRBV6-5 and TRBJ2-1; D remains ambiguous. The CDR3 sequence is 15 residues long. Germline V lookup: CDR1 MNHEY, CDR2 SVGAGI. V was clipped by 0 bases and J by 0 bases, with 6 bases between them. This CDR3 is CASSYSGNSYNEQFF. The CDR3 DNA reads as TGTGCCAGCAGTTACTCAGGAAACTCCTACAATGAGCAGTTCTTC.

This clonotype appeared many times. CDR3 region: CASSRTGGEDEQFF. The CDR3, as DNA: TGCGCCAGCAGCCGGACAGGGGGCGAAGATGAGCAGTTCTTC. This chain links TRBV5-1 with TRBJ2-1; 11 nucleotides align to TRBD1. There are 14 residues in the CDR3. V shed 4 bases, J shed 8 bases, and the junction held 5 bases outside the gene matches. CDR1 and CDR2 from the germline V gene are SGHRS and YFSETQ.

The rearrangement joins TRBV2 to TRBJ2-7; 7 nucleotides agree with TRBD2. V gave up 8 bases and J gave up 10 bases; unmatched junction bases: 11. The CDR3 has 12 amino acids. CDR1 is SNHLY and CDR2 is FYNNEI in the germline V gene. The CDR3 protein is CASAGEMGPQYF. The CDR3, as DNA: TGTGCCAGCGCGGGAGAGATGGGGCCCCAGTACTTC. Variable domain in full (rest from reference TRBV2 and TRBJ2-7): EPEVTQTPSHQVTQMGQEVILRCVPISNHLYFYWYRQILGQKVEFLVSFYNNEISEKSEIFDDQFSVERPDGSNFTLKIRSTKLEDSAMYFCASAGEMGPQYFGPGTRLTVT.

The chain recombines TRBV5-1 with TRBJ2-7; D unresolved. CDR3 length: 13 residues. Trimming took off 4 bases at V and 3 bases at J, with 11 bases between the two ends. Germline V gene lookup returns CDR1 SGHRS and CDR2 YFSETQ. The CDR3 spells CASSTDGNYEQYF. CDR3 in DNA: TGCGCCAGCAGCACAGACGGAAACTACGAGCAGTACTTC.

In regard to this clonotype: Sequence at one end of the junction differs from germline and may be a read error. V usage is TRBV28 and J usage is TRBJ2-7; either TRBD1 or TRBD2 may fit D (5 bases each). This CDR3 spans 15 amino acids. The V gene's germline CDR1 is MDHEN and CDR2 SYDVKM. The CDR3: CACSPRRRRGHEQYF. CDR3 sequence (DNA): TGTGCCTGCAGCCCCAGAAGAAGACGGGGCCACGAGCAGTACTTC.